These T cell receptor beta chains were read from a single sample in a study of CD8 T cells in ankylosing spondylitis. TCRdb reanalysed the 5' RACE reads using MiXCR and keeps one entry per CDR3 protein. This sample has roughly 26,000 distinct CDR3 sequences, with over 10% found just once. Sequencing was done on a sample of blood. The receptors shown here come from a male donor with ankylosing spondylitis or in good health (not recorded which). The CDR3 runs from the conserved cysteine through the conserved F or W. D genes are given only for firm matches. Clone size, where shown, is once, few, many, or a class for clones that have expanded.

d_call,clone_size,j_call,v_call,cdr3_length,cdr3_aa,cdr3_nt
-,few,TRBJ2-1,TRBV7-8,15,CASSLLEGPYNEQFF,TGTGCCAGCAGCTTACTAGAGGGTCCCTACAATGAGCAGTTCTTC
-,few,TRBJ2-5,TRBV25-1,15,CASSKGRRLQETQYF,TGTGCCAGCAGTAAGGGGAGGAGGCTTCAAGAGACCCAGTACTTC
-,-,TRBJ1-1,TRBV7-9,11,CASSLNSEAFF,TGTGCCAGCAGCTTAAACTCTGAAGCTTTCTTT
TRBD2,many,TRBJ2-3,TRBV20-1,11,CSGAGENTQYF,TGCAGTGGAGCGGGAGAGAATACGCAGTATTTT
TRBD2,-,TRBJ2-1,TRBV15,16,CATSRDKGLAGGEQFF,TGTGCCACCAGCAGAGATAAAGGACTAGCGGGGGGTGAGCAGTTCTTC
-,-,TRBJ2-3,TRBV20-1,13,CSASYSKTDTQYF,TGCAGTGCTAGTTACAGTAAAACAGATACGCAGTATTTT
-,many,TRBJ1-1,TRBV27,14,CASSLVPGYTEAFF,TGTGCCAGCAGTTTAGTCCCGGGGTACACTGAAGCTTTCTTT
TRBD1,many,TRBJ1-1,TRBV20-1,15,CSAPDRAKMNTEAFF,TGCAGTGCCCCGGACAGGGCTAAGATGAACACTGAAGCTTTCTTT
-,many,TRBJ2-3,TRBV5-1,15,CASSLGGLPTDTQYF,TGCGCCAGCAGCTTGGGGGGACTTCCCACAGATACGCAGTATTTT
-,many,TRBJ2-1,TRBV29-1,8,CSVDGKFF,TGCAGCGTTGATGGCAAGTTCTTC
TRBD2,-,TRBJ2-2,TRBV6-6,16,CASTLTGTSGTGELFF,TGTGCCAGCACCCTAACCGGGACTAGCGGAACCGGGGAGCTGTTTTTT
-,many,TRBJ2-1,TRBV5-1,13,CASSLLGSNEQFF,TGCGCCAGCAGCTTGTTAGGGTCAAATGAGCAGTTCTTC
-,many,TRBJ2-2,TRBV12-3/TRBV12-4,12,CASSWGTGELFF,TGTGCCAGCAGTTGGGGTACCGGGGAGCTGTTTTTT
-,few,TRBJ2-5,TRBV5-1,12,CASSLWGVHKYF,TGCGCCAGCAGCTTGTGGGGCGTTCATAAGTACTTC
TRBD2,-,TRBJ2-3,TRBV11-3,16,CASSLGRGGVTDTQYF,TGTGCCAGCAGCTTAGGCCGCGGGGGAGTCACAGATACGCAGTATTTT
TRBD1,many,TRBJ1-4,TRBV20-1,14,CSARRTGGYEKLFF,TGCAGTGCTAGGCGGACAGGGGGGTATGAAAAACTGTTTTTT
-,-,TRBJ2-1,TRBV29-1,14,CSVEVARGGNEQFF,TGCAGCGTTGAAGTAGCGCGAGGGGGGAATGAGCAGTTCTTC
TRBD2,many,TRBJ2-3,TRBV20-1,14,CSARSGRTTDTQYF,TGCAGTGCTAGGTCCGGGAGGACCACAGATACGCAGTATTTT
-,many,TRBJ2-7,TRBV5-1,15,CASSLAGALVSEQYF,TGCGCCAGCAGCTTGGCCGGGGCGCTAGTGAGTGAGCAGTACTTC
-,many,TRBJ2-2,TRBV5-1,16,CASSLTINKNTGELFF,TGCGCCAGCAGCCTAACAATAAACAAGAACACCGGGGAGCTGTTTTTT
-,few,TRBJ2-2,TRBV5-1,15,CASSPGGANTGELFF,TGCGCCAGCAGCCCGGGCGGGGCTAACACCGGGGAGCTGTTTTTT
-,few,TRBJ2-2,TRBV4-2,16,CASSQGLGANTGELFF,TGTGCCAGCAGCCAAGGGTTGGGGGCGAACACCGGGGAGCTGTTTTTT
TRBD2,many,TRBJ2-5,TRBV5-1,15,CASSLGQPSGETQYF,TGCGCCAGCAGCTTGGGACAACCTAGCGGGGAGACCCAGTACTTC
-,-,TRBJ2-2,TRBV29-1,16,CSVGKGADGITGELFF,TGCAGCGTTGGGAAGGGTGCCGATGGGATCACCGGGGAGCTGTTTTTT
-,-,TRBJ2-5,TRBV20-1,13,CSAAGRMQETQYF,TGCAGTGCGGCCGGGCGGATGCAAGAGACCCAGTACTTC
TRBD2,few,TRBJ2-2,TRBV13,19,CASSSLVDQGTRGTGELFF,TGTGCCAGCAGCTCCCTAGTAGACCAGGGGACTAGAGGCACCGGGGAGCTGTTTTTT
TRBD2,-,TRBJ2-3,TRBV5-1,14,CASSKGLESDTQYF,TGCGCCAGCAGCAAGGGACTAGAGTCTGATACGCAGTATTTT
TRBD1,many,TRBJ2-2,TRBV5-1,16,CASSLQPDRGFGELFF,TGCGCCAGCAGCCTACAGCCGGACAGGGGCTTTGGGGAGCTGTTTTTT
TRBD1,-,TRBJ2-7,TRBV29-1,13,CSVGPGTVYEQYF,TGCAGCGTTGGCCCCGGGACAGTCTACGAGCAGTACTTC
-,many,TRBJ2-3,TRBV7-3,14,CASSFGGLTDTQYF,TGTGCCAGCAGCTTCGGAGGCCTCACAGATACGCAGTATTTT
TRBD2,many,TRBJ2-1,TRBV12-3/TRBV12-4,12,CASSPQREGEFF,TGTGCCAGCAGCCCCCAACGGGAGGGGGAGTTCTTC
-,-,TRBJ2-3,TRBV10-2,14,CASSDSRVTDTQYF,TGCGCCAGCAGTGATAGTAGGGTAACAGATACGCAGTATTTT
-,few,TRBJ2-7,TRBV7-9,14,CASSLDGRTGEQYF,TGTGCCAGCAGCTTGGATGGGAGAACAGGCGAGCAGTACTTC
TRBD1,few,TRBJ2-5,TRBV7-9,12,CASSYRGKTQYF,TGTGCCAGCAGCTACAGGGGCAAGACCCAGTACTTC
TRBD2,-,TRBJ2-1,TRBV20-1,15,CSARSRTSISNEQFF,TGCAGTGCTAGATCGAGGACTAGTATCAGCAATGAGCAGTTCTTC
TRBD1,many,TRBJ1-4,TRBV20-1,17,CSARGSGTGGSSEKLFF,TGCAGTGCTAGAGGCTCCGGGACAGGGGGTTCAAGTGAAAAACTGTTTTTT
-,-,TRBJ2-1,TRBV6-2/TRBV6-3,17,CASSQTRGGRSYNEQFF,TGTGCCAGCAGTCAGACCCGTGGGGGACGATCCTACAATGAGCAGTTCTTC
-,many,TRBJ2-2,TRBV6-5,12,CATAGNTGELFF,TGTGCCACCGCTGGGAACACCGGGGAGCTGTTTTTT
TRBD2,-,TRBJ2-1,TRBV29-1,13,CSVERGGYNEQFF,TGCAGCGTTGAACGGGGGGGATACAATGAGCAGTTCTTC
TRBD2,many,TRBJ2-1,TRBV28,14,CASSRRLAGVEQFF,TGTGCCAGCAGTCGAAGACTAGCGGGAGTTGAGCAGTTCTTC
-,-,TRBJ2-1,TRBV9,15,CASSLLPSSNNEQFF,TGTGCCAGCAGCCTCCTTCCTAGCAGCAACAATGAGCAGTTCTTC
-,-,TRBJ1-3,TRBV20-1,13,CSARGFSGNTIYF,TGCAGTGCTAGAGGTTTTTCCGGAAACACCATATATTTT
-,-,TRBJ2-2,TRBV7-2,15,CASSHRQRNTGELFF,TGTGCCAGCAGCCATAGACAGAGAAACACCGGGGAGCTGTTTTTT
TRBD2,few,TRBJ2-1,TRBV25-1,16,CASSELASGGANEQFF,TGTGCCAGCAGTGAATTGGCTAGCGGGGGGGCCAATGAGCAGTTCTTC
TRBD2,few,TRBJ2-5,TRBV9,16,CASSPRLAGDRETQYF,TGTGCCAGCAGCCCCCGACTAGCGGGAGATCGAGAGACCCAGTACTTC
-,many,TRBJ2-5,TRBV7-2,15,CASSLGAGPEETQYF,TGTGCCAGCAGCTTAGGAGCGGGTCCAGAAGAGACCCAGTACTTC
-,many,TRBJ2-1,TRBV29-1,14,CSVDRGGTNNEQFF,TGCAGCGTTGACCGGGGAGGAACCAACAATGAGCAGTTCTTC
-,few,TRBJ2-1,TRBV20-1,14,CSARDRREGDEQFF,TGCAGTGCTAGGGATCGGAGGGAAGGGGATGAGCAGTTCTTC
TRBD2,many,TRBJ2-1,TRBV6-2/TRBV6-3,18,CASSYPTSGLSSYNEQFF,TGTGCCAGCAGTTACCCGACTAGCGGGTTGAGCTCCTACAATGAGCAGTTCTTC
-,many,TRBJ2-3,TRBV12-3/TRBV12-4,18,CASTLAMASLVGTDTQYF,TGTGCCAGCACCCTAGCGATGGCTAGCTTGGTGGGCACAGATACGCAGTATTTT